This T cell receptor (beta chain) stems from a study of blood T cells in healthy people across ages (dated by TCRdb to the mid-2010s). Notes on the research overall: In model experiments, template switching captured roughly one uniquely barcoded TCR beta cDNA molecule for every two T cells. The study measured age-related changes in TCR beta repertoire diversity using deep sequencing normalized with unique cDNA molecular identifiers. The donors were split into four age groups: young (average around 15 years), middle-aged (39), aged (approximately 60) and long-lived (about 74). To avoid experimental bias, donors of different ages were spread randomly across the sequencing lanes. For two donors (one aged 18 to 29 and one aged 80 or older), the study analyzed two additional independent replicas of 1 million unique cDNA reads from the same blood draw. What the research found in general, with its limitations: Since profiling was done on bulk unsorted PBMCs, naive and antigen-experienced compartments could not be conclusively compared. Estimates of total diversity from one million sequenced T cells were regarded as lower bounds and underestimates. The CMV infection status of donors was not known, potentially confounding age-related changes in expanded clonotypes. Compared with the aged group, the long-lived group had more naive CD4+ T cells, fewer expanded clones and increased TCR diversity, a pattern suggesting age selection. Observed TCR beta diversity per million T cells fell roughly linearly with age, and a significant reduction was already apparent by age around 39. The percentage of naive T cells measured by flow cytometry correlated strongly with observed TCR beta diversity.

The 39 donors, aged about 6 to 90 years, were systemically healthy Caucasian individuals from Russia. Approximately 9.7 milliliters of peripheral blood were drawn from each donor into EDTA-treated Vacutainer tubes. Ficoll-Paque density-gradient centrifugation was used to isolate PBMCs, with at least 7 million per sample. Total RNA, at least 5 micrograms per sample, was extracted from PBMCs with Trizol reagent. The percentages of naive CD45RAhigh/CD27high T cells were determined by flow cytometry on a PBMC aliquot from every donor. Library preparation was by 5' RACE. Sequencing took place on an Illumina HiSeq 2500. A second PCR of roughly 6 to 12 cycles was performed with a sample-barcoded 5' primer and a J-beta primer mix. A unique molecular identifier was introduced onto each TCR beta cDNA molecule by a template-switch 5' adaptor carrying 12 random nucleotides. At least 3 million CDR3-containing paired-end reads were obtained from each sample. The Mint cDNA synthesis kit, primed by a TRBC-specific oligonucleotide, was used to synthesize first-strand cDNA from all RNA. After uracil-DNA glycosylase treatment, a first 18-cycle PCR used universal primers M1SS and BC2_uni_R on all cDNA. The authors' analysis ran thus. For normalization, 1 million high-quality reads, each with a distinct molecular identifier, were randomly selected from each sample. Instead of being binned into consensus sequences, reads with shared molecular identifiers were discarded. MiTCR, set to a Q25 quality threshold and the strictest error-elimination algorithm, was used for CDR3 identification, clonotype clustering and error correction. A nonparametric unseen species model using Euler transformation provided a lower-bound estimate of total TCR beta diversity. TCRdb reran the public reads through fastp at Q25 and MiXCR, keeping productive beta chains. One record per CDR3 amino acid sequence lists the most common genes and DNA. TCRdb, rather than the study authors, made the V and J calls. Within this sample are roughly 1.4 million distinct CDR3 sequences, with approximately 59% of them counted one time only. Of the sample, 6.5% to 8% falls within the top ten clones.

Regarding this clonotype: The clone's antigen remains unknown. Per-nucleotide qualities are absent, and no much larger clonotype sits a single base away.

From the cysteine through the phenylalanine, the CDR3 covers 14 amino acids. Only the CDR3 DNA stays, 42 bases, in frame from base 1. Per the germline V gene (reference sequence), DFQATT is the CDR1 and SNEGSKA is the CDR2. The V end loses 3 bases and the J end loses 0 bases, and a stretch of 11 bases separates them. This receptor was taken from a man aged 18-30 years in good health. The rearranged segments are TRBV20-1 and TRBJ1-1; the D gene identity is not certain. Specimen: blood. The DNA reads TGCAGTGCTAGCCCCCCCCGCCTGAACACTGAAGCTTTCTTT. It specifies CSASPPRLNTEAFF.